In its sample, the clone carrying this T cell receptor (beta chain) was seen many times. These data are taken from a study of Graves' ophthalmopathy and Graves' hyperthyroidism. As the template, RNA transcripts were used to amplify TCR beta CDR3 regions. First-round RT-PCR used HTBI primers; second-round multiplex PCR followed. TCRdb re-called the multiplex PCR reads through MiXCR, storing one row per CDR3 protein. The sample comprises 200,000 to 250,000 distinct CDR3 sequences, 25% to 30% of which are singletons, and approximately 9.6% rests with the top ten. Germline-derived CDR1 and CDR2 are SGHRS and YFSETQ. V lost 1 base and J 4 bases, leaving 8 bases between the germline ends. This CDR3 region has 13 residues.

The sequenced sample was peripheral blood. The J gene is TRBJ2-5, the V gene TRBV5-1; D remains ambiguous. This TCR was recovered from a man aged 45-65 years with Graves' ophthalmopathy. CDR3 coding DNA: TGCGCCAGCAGCTTGCCCTCGGGAGAGACCCAGTACTTC. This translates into CASSLPSGETQYF.